This record looks at one TCR beta chain sequence and its context. This clonotype was counted between two and nine times. Its antigen is currently not known. Nothing much larger sits one base from this clone, and base qualities are not available. The data stem from a study of regulatory T cells in long-lasting Graves disease (dated by TCRdb to the early 2020s). For the study in its entirety: Antithyroid drugs had been taken for less than 3 months by newly diagnosed Graves' disease patients. Persistent Graves' disease patients were compared with newly diagnosed Graves' disease patients by peripheral blood TCR sequencing and RNA sequencing. The study was registered as a clinical trial and conducted in China. A total of roughly 33 samples underwent TCR sequencing: roughly 13 from persistent and some 20 from newly diagnosed Graves' disease patients.

From cysteine to phenylalanine, the CDR3 is 14 amino acids long. The DNA shown is the 42-base CDR3, in frame from base 1. The junction carries 17 bases between V and J, which are trimmed by 4 bases and 7 bases respectively. CDR1 and CDR2 are read off the germline V gene as SGHTS and YDEGEE. The label giving this sample's time point can be read as: newly diagnosed GD, antithyroid drugs for less than 3 months. RNA was extracted from PBMCs in TRIzol for both TCR sequencing and RNA sequencing. The diagnosis of Graves' disease was made according to American Thyroid Association guidelines. Patients for the study were recruited at an endocrinology department in Xi'an, China. Each patient gave 7.5 to 10 milliliters of peripheral blood, collected in an EDTA anticoagulant tube. Ficoll Paque Plus density gradient separation was used to isolate PBMCs, and no further T cell sorting was done. An Agilent 2100 Bioanalyzer and agarose gel were used to assess RNA quality, and a NanoDrop 2000 was used to measure RNA concentration.

Points the paper makes about the study in general: The study examined only peripheral blood because the primary lesion, thyroid tissue, could not be accessed. Compared with newly diagnosed patients, patients with persistent Graves' disease had lower TCR Shannon entropy and fewer highly expanded clones, which suggests clonal expansion. Sequencing and analysis were restricted to the TCR beta chain. Patients with persistent disease shared more public clonotypes (about 2,500) than newly diagnosed patients did (roughly 970). Persistent disease showed preferential use of TRBV28, TRBJ1-2 and TRBJ2-5, whereas newly diagnosed disease favored TRBV20-1 and TRBJ2-1. As a limitation, the authors acknowledged that the small sample size may reduce accuracy.

Library preparation employed multiplex PCR. TCRdb records Illumina HiSeq 4000 as the sequencer. To build TCR beta libraries, CDR3 regions were amplified by Arm-PCR using iRepertoire HTBI primers. Before sequencing, the PCR products underwent gel purification. Concerning the study's data processing: Gene usage analysis of CDR3 amino acid clonotypes used the roughly 60 TRBV and about 14 TRBJ segments found across samples. COPE and FqMerger were used to merge filtered high-quality paired reads into contigs. BLAST was used to align contigs to IMGT TRBV, TRBD and TRBJ reference genes, and CDR3 was defined according to IMGT. Any clonotype with a frequency above 0.1% was classified as a highly expanded clone. Shannon entropy served as the measure of repertoire diversity, while the Gini coefficient captured V-J evenness. A clonotype was considered public if more than one individual shared it. The raw public reads went through TCRdb reprocessing: fastp at Q25, MiXCR clone calling, in-frame beta chains kept. Each record represents a unique CDR3 protein, reported with the most common genes and DNA among its rows. TCRdb, not the authors, supplied the V and J calls. Within this sample are approximately 350,000 distinct CDR3 sequences, with around 16% of them counted one time only. Jointly, the top ten make up around 20% of the sample.

These data are also associated with another study on T cells in Graves' hyperthyroidism and ophthalmopathy. As the second paper documents: A patient counted as having stable Graves' hyperthyroidism if no progression to ophthalmopathy occurred over 18 months of follow-up. The hyperthyroidism patients were between 18 and 65 years old and newly diagnosed, with a disease duration of less than 2 months. Exclusion was applied to patients with uncontrolled infections, other autoimmune diseases, pregnancy or lactation. Diagnoses relied on clinical symptoms, serum thyroxine and TRAb, thyroid ultrasound and orbital computed tomography. The TCR CDR3 was subjected to a first round of RT-PCR using the HTBI primer set and the Qiagen OneStep RT-PCR kit. Most expanded thyroid clonotypes (frequency above 0.001) were also detected in blood, suggesting blood repertoires may reflect thyroid immune responses. A model built on a 13 V-J signature distinguished ophthalmopathy from stable hyperthyroidism, reaching approximately 89% sensitivity and around 81% specificity in cross-validation and 80%/75% in testing. In validation, the model predicted progression to ophthalmopathy with over 65% sensitivity and about 73% specificity, a median of approximately 6.5 months before onset. To identify TCR V-J signatures that set the groups apart, the researchers used a discovery cohort of 100 or so patients, made up of some 41 with Graves' ophthalmopathy and 57 with stable Graves' hyperthyroidism. Prospective prediction of ophthalmopathy was tested in an independent validation cohort consisting of 18 to 20 hyperthyroidism patients and approximately 16 patients who later progressed to ophthalmopathy. For training and testing, the roughly 97 patients in the discovery cohort were randomly divided in a 7:3 ratio. In about 6 Graves' hyperthyroidism patients, the study also compared T-cell repertoires from thyroid tissue with T-cell repertoires from blood. After sampling, hyperthyroidism patients received methimazole starting at 30 mg daily, and ophthalmopathy patients received high-dose intravenous methylprednisolone. The libraries were constructed in a second round of multiplex PCR and then size-selected and purified. The libraries were sequenced on an Illumina HiSeq2000 using paired-end 100 bp reads. SOAPnuke was used to process the raw data, removing reads that contained adapters or uncalled bases, had a mean Phred below 15, or lacked an exact match to the constant primer or identifier. High-quality paired reads were merged using COPE v1.2.5, and each unique nucleotide sequence was defined as a clonotype. Clonotypes were aligned to IMGT TRBV, TRBD and TRBJ reference segments using MiTCR v1.1. The analysis was restricted to V-J combinations with a frequency above 0.0001, which together covered just over 99% of the repertoires. The TCS score was defined as the ratio of F50 (clonal expansion) to E x V (chaos), calculated using BLOSUM62-based TCRdist between CDR3 peptides within each V-J. Welch's t-statistics and random forest reduced around 550 V-J features to about 12, which were used in a naive Bayes classifier (R e1071). No statistical method was used to fix the sample size in advance, and group allocation was not hidden from the investigators. According to the paper, TCR Vbeta CDR3 sequencing was carried out on some 140 peripheral blood samples, which came from 40 to 45 ophthalmopathy, approximately 78 hyperthyroidism and about 17 progressor patients.

The sequencing used peripheral blood mononuclear cells (PBMCs), collected at new diagnosis, from a patient treated with antithyroid drugs. This chain is built from TRBV5-8 and TRBJ1-2; tentative D gene TRBD1, with 6 bases matching. The sequence came from a woman under 30 with Graves disease. Donor details come from another sample of the same person, matched by shared clones. The CDR3 is CASSADSGRGGYTF. The DNA is as follows: TGTGCCAGCAGCGCGGACAGCGGGCGGGGTGGCTACACCTTC.